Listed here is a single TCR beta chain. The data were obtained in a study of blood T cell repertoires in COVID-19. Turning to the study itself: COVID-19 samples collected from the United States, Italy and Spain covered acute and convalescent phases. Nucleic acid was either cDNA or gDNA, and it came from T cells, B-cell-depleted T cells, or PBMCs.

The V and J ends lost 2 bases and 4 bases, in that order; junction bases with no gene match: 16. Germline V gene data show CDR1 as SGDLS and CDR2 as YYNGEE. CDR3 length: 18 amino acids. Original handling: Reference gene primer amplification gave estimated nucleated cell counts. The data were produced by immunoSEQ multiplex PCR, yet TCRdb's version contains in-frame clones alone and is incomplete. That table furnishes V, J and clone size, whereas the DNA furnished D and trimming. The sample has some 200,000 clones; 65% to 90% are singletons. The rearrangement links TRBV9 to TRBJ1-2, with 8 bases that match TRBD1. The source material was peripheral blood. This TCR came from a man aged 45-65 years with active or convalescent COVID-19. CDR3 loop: CASSVTPFQGALGYGYTF. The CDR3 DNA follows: TGTGCCAGCAGCGTTACCCCCTTTCAGGGGGCATTGGGCTATGGCTACACCTTC.